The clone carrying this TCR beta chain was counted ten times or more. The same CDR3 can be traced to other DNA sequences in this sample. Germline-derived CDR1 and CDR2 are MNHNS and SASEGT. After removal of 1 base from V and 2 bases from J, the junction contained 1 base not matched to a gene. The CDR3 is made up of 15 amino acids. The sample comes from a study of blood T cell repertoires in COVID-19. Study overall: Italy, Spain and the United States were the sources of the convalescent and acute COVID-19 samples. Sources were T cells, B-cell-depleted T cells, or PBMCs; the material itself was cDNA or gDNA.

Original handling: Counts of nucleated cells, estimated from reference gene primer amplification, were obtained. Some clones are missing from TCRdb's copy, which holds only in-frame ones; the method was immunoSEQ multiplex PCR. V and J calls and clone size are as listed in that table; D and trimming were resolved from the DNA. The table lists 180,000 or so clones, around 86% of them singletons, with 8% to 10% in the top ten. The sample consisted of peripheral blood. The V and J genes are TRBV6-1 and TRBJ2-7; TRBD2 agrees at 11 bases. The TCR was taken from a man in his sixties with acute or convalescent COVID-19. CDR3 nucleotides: TGTGCCAGCAGTGAAGGACTAGCGGGAACCTACGAGCAGTACTTC. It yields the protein CASSEGLAGTYEQYF.